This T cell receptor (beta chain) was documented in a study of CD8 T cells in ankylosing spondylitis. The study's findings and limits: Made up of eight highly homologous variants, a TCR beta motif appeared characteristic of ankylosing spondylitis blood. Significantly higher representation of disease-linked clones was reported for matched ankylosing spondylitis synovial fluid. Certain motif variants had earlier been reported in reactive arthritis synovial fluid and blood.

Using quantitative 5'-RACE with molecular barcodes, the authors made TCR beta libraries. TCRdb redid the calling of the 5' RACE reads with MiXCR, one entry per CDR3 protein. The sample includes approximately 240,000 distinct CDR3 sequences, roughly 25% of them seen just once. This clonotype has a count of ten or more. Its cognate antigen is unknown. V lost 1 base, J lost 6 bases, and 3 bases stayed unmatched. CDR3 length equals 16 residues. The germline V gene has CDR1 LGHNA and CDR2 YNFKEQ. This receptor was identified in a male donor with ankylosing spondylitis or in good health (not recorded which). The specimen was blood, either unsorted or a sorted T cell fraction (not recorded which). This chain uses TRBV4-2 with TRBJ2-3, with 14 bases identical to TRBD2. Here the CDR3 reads CASSQATSGGADTQYF. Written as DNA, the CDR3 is TGTGCCAGCAGCCAAGCGACTAGCGGGGGGGCGGATACGCAGTATTTT.